This passage covers 23 T cell receptor beta chains from one sample sequenced in a study of HIV-infected children after antiretroviral therapy interruption. Treatment reported: PENTA 11 planned treatment interruption arm or continuous ART arm. The TCR library was built from RNA with a 3' RACE protocol and unique molecular identifiers. MiXCR, applied by TCRdb to the 3' RACE reads, yields one record per CDR3 protein. The sample yields more than 75,000 distinct CDR3 sequences, under 8% seen once. Sample: CD45RA+ CD4+ T cells from PBMCs, pooled from several time points, taken from a donor given antiretroviral therapy, either interrupted or continuous. Described subset: naive CD4+ CD45RA+ CD45RO- T cells. These TCRs come from a pool of human donors with HIV.

This clonotype was detected ten times or more. The chain recombines TRBV20-1 with TRBJ1-1, with D unresolved. This CDR3 is 13 amino acids long. V lost 0 bases, J lost 5 bases, and 10 bases lay in between. From germline, CDR1 is DFQATT and CDR2 SNEGSKA (reference sequence). The DNA for the CDR3 is TGCAGTGCTAGAGATTTCTACCAGACTGAAGCTTTCTTT. It encodes CSARDFYQTEAFF.

This clonotype was counted between two and nine times. The rearrangement links TRBV29-1 to TRBJ1-2, with unresolved D. Trimming cost V 2 bases and J 7 bases, with 14 bases left between them. The CDR3 covers 13 residues. Germline V gives CDR1 SQVTM, CDR2 ANQGSEA. CDR3 loop: CSVELEPLSGYTF. DNA for the CDR3: TGCAGCGTTGAACTGGAACCTTTGAGTGGCTACACCTTC. Supplemented by reference TRBV29-1 and TRBJ1-2, the full variable domain reads SAVISQKPSRDICQRGTSLTIQCQVDSQVTMMFWYRQQPGQSLTLIATANQGSEATYESGFVIDKFPISRPNLTFSTLTVSNMSPEDSSIYLCSVELEPLSGYTFGSGTRLTVV.

The CDR3 loop is CASSYSRDTEAFF. The CDR3 coding sequence is TGTGCCAGCAGTTACTCCAGGGACACTGAAGCTTTCTTT. This chain uses TRBV6-2 or TRBV6-3 with TRBJ1-1, with D perhaps TRBD1 (5 bases). From germline, CDR1 is MNHEY and CDR2 SVGEGT. Trimming removed 0 bases at V and 3 bases at J, with 5 bases between. The CDR3 runs to 13 residues.

This clonotype was counted many times. The gene calls are TRBV12-3 or TRBV12-4 and TRBJ2-6, with 7 bases aligning to TRBD2. The CDR3 extends over 17 amino acids. Losses at the gene ends were 2 bases for V and 4 bases for J; bases not matched to a gene: 8. This CDR3 reads CASSLIRDYSGANVLTF. CDR3 sequence (DNA): TGTGCCAGCAGTTTAATCAGGGACTACTCCGGGGCCAACGTCCTGACTTTC.

The chain has TRBV20-1 and TRBJ1-1; TRBD1 is a possible D gene (5 bases). Germline V CDR1 and CDR2: DFQATT, SNEGSKA (reference sequence). V dropped 6 bases and J dropped 3 bases, with 14 bases sitting between them. The CDR3 is 13 residues long. CDR3 region: CSAIPAGYTEAFF. CDR3 DNA: TGCAGTGCGATCCCAGCAGGGTACACTGAAGCTTTCTTT.

The chain uses TRBV5-7 and TRBJ2-7, with D maybe TRBD1 (7 bases). TRBV5-7 qualifies as an ORF whose function is uncertain. Between the trimmed V and J ends, which lost 0 bases and 0 bases, there was a span of 13 bases. The CDR3 runs to 16 residues. The CDR3 protein is CASSLGGTEGSYEQYF. CDR3 nucleotide sequence: TGTGCCAGCAGCTTGGGCGGGACAGAGGGCTCCTACGAGCAGTACTTC.

This clonotype was detected ten times or more. V and J are TRBV6-6 and TRBJ1-2, with 7 bases aligning to TRBD1. CDR3 length: 14 residues. Germline CDR1 reads MNHNY; CDR2 reads SVGAGI (reference sequence). V trimming: 6 bases; J trimming: 2 bases; junction bases outside the gene matches: 6. CDR3 region: CASSNRGRNYGYTF. In nucleotides, the CDR3 is TGTGCCAGCAGCAACAGGGGCCGCAACTATGGCTACACCTTC.

Ten or more counts support this clonotype. V usage is TRBV29-1 and J usage is TRBJ1-1; D may be TRBD1 (6 bases). Germline V lookup: CDR1 SQVTM, CDR2 ANQGSEA. The CDR3 totals 14 residues. Trimming stripped 7 bases from V and 7 bases from J, with 22 bases between. The CDR3 region has the DNA TGCAGCGGGGCACAGGGATCCCTATTGTTTGAAGCTTTCTTT. Amino acids: CSGAQGSLLFEAFF.

This clonotype was seen repeatedly, ten times or more. J is TRBJ2-5 and V is TRBV29-1; no clear D gene. The CDR3 loop spans 12 amino acids. V dropped 6 bases and J dropped 1 base, with 9 bases sitting between them. Germline V CDR1 and CDR2: SQVTM, ANQGSEA. CDR3 nucleotides: TGCAGCGTCCTTTCGGGCCAAGAGACCCAGTACTTC. Translation gives CSVLSGQETQYF. Drawing the rest from reference TRBV29-1 and TRBJ2-5, the complete variable domain is SAVISQKPSRDICQRGTSLTIQCQVDSQVTMMFWYRQQPGQSLTLIATANQGSEATYESGFVIDKFPISRPNLTFSTLTVSNMSPEDSSIYLCSVLSGQETQYFGPGTRLLVL.

In its sample, this clonotype was seen many times. The chain uses TRBV12-3 or TRBV12-4 and TRBJ1-1, with D possibly matching TRBD1 (6 bases). The V gene lost 5 bases and the J gene lost 4 bases, with 11 bases spanning the gap. The CDR3 loop spans 13 amino acids. CDR3 sequence: CASSKQGSTEAFF. CDR3 bases: TGTGCCAGCAGTAAACAGGGAAGCACTGAAGCTTTCTTT.

This clonotype was observed a handful of times. The chain carries TRBV29-1 and TRBJ2-1; D may be TRBD1 or TRBD2 (5 bases each). V was trimmed by 2 bases and J by 7 bases, leaving 9 bases between them. Germline loops: CDR1 SQVTM, CDR2 ANQGSEA. This CDR3 region has 12 residues. This chain's CDR3 is CSVELGRNEQFF. The CDR3 DNA reads TGCAGCGTTGAACTGGGACGTAATGAGCAGTTCTTC.

This clonotype has a count of ten or more. The CDR3 nucleotides are TGTGCCAGCAGTCGAGCCGGTTCCGGGACAGGGCGTTCCGAGCAGTACTTC. It specifies CASSRAGSGTGRSEQYF. This sequence joins TRBV6-2 or TRBV6-3 and TRBJ2-7; TRBD1 aligns across 9 bases. Per the germline V gene, CDR1 is MNHEY and CDR2 is SVGEGT. The CDR3 loop spans 17 amino acids. The V and J ends lost 5 bases and 6 bases, in that order; junction bases with no gene match: 17.

This clonotype was detected ten times or more. The chain links TRBV29-1 to TRBJ2-5; 7 nucleotides line up with TRBD1. J gave up 5 bases and V 5 bases, and 8 bases lay outside the gene matches. Germline V CDR1 and CDR2: SQVTM, ANQGSEA. The CDR3 is 13 residues long. The CDR3 DNA follows: TGCAGCGTTTTGACAGGGTTCGGGGAGACCCAGTACTTC. Translation gives CSVLTGFGETQYF.

This clonotype was detected many times. The chain joins TRBV7-3 to TRBJ2-1; D is undetermined. Per the germline V gene, CDR1 is SGHTA and CDR2 is FQGTGA. The V gene lost 3 bases and the J gene lost 4 bases, with 7 bases spanning the gap. The CDR3 sequence is 13 residues long. The CDR3: CASSLNRYNEQFF. The CDR3 DNA follows: TGTGCCAGCAGCTTGAACAGATACAATGAGCAGTTCTTC. The whole variable domain, filled in from reference TRBV7-3 and TRBJ2-1, reads GAGVSQTPSNKVTEKGKYVELRCDPISGHTALYWYRQSLGQGPEFLIYFQGTGAADDSGLPNDRFFAVRPEGSVSTLKIQRTERGDSAVYLCASSLNRYNEQFFGPGTRLTVL.

At least ten counts were recorded for this clonotype. The chain carries TRBV6-5 and TRBJ2-3; the match to TRBD2 covers 7 bases. V was clipped by 6 bases and J by 1 base; unmatched bases: 4. CDR1 is MNHEY, CDR2 SVGAGI, per germline. The CDR3 spans 14 residues. This CDR3 reads CASRTSTGTDTQYF. CDR3 DNA sequence: TGTGCCAGCAGGACTAGCACAGGCACAGATACGCAGTATTTT.

This clonotype has ten or more counts. The chain links TRBV29-1 to TRBJ2-7; D is undetermined. With 5 bases removed from V and 0 bases from J, the gap between germline ends came to 14 bases. The CDR3 is 14 residues long. Germline CDR1 SQVTM, CDR2 ANQGSEA. CDR3 nucleotides: TGCAGCGTTACCCCCGGTCAGAGCTCCTACGAGCAGTACTTC. Protein sequence: CSVTPGQSSYEQYF.

The table lists this clonotype with many counts. The rearrangement joins TRBV7-2 to TRBJ2-3, with no clear D. CDR1 and CDR2 (germline): SGHTA, FQGNSA. The V and J ends lost 9 bases and 3 bases respectively, with 13 bases between them. CDR3 length equals 13 residues. The CDR3 sequence is CASCPRGTDTQYF. The CDR3 region has the DNA TGTGCCAGTTGTCCTCGCGGTACAGATACGCAGTATTTT.

This clonotype showed up many times. The CDR3 nucleotides read TGCGCCAGCAGTCAGGCCGAAGAGCAGTACTTC. Translation: CASSQAEEQYF. The genes are TRBV23-1 and TRBJ2-7; no clear D gene. TRBV23-1 belongs to the ORF category, with a function that is uncertain. Trimming shortened V by 3 bases and J by 7 bases, and 7 bases separated the two germline ends. The CDR3 runs to 11 residues.

This clonotype came up many times. The V and J genes are TRBV20-1 and TRBJ1-6; tentative D call: TRBD1 (5 bases). The CDR3 runs 15 residues. The germline V gene encodes CDR1 DFQATT and CDR2 SNEGSKA (reference sequence). The ends were cut back, 1 base at V and 6 bases at J, with 13 bases in the middle. The CDR3 here is CSARAKRQSNSPLHF. In DNA form, the CDR3 reads TGCAGTGCTAGAGCTAAGCGACAGAGTAATTCACCCCTCCACTTT.

In its sample, this clonotype is medium-sized (0.01 to 0.1%). Mismatch with germline at one junction end may stem from a read error. The chain links TRBV12-3 or TRBV12-4 to TRBJ2-7, with D perhaps matching TRBD2 (7 bases). The CDR3 consists of 15 residues. The chain's CDR3 is CASSLDWGGADEQYF. In DNA form, the CDR3 reads TGTGCAAGCAGCTTAGACTGGGGGGGCGCGGATGAACAGTACTTC.

This clonotype was seen repeatedly, ten times or more. The chain couples TRBV7-3 to TRBJ2-1; a weak D match, TRBD1 (5 bases). This CDR3 has 14 amino acids. With 6 bases removed from V and 3 bases from J, the gap between germline ends came to 12 bases. Per the germline V gene, CDR1 is SGHTA and CDR2 is FQGTGA. In nucleotides, the CDR3 is TGTGCCAGCAGTTACGACAGACTCTACAATGAGCAGTTCTTC. Residues: CASSYDRLYNEQFF.

This clonotype was observed at least ten times. The J gene is TRBJ1-2, the V gene TRBV23-1; tentatively, D is TRBD1 (5 bases). Being an ORF, TRBV23-1 has a function that is uncertain. Trimming took 4 bases from V and 6 from J, leaving 12 bases between them. CDR3 length: 13 amino acids. CDR3 loop: CASSRPGQNGYTF. The CDR3 bases are TGCGCCAGCAGTCGACCGGGGCAGAATGGCTACACCTTC.

This clonotype was detected ten times or more. V and J are TRBV12-3 or TRBV12-4 and TRBJ2-7; 8 nucleotides agree with TRBD1. The CDR3 extends over 12 amino acids. J gave up 5 bases and V 8 bases, and 5 bases lay outside the gene matches. The CDR3 DNA sequence: TGTGCCAGCTCGACAGGGGAGGACGAGCAGTACTTC. It encodes CASSTGEDEQYF.